The entry below gives a single T cell receptor beta chain sequence along with its context. In the original workflow: From reference gene primer amplification, estimates of nucleated cell counts were derived. Some clones are missing from TCRdb's copy, which holds only in-frame ones; the method was immunoSEQ multiplex PCR. That table gives V, J and clone size, and the DNA gave D and trimming. The data show roughly 120,000 clones, roughly 83% seen once. This record comes from a study of blood T cell repertoires in COVID-19. Overall study context: Collection of acute and convalescent COVID-19 samples took place in the United States, Italy and Spain. Sample material is recorded as cDNA or gDNA derived from T cells, B-cell-depleted T cells, or PBMCs.

Trimming shortened V by 5 bases and J by 0 bases, and 8 bases separated the two germline ends. This CDR3 has 13 amino acids. Germline loops: CDR1 SGHRS, CDR2 YFSETQ. The chain joins TRBV5-1 to TRBJ1-2; D is uncertain. Sample: peripheral blood. The sequence derives from a human donor in a cohort sampled during active COVID-19. The CDR3 DNA follows: TGCGCCAGCAGGGAGGGTTCTAACTATGGCTACACCTTC. Its translation is CASREGSNYGYTF.